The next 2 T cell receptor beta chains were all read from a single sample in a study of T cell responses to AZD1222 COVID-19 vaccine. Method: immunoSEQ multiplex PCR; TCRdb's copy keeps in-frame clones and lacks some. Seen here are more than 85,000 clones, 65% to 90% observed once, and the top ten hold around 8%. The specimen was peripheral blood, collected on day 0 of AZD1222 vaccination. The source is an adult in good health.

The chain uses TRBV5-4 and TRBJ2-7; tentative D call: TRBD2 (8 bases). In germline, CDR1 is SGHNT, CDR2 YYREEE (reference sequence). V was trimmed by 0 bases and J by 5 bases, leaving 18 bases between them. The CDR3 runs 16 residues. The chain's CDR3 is CASSLVGRGQRNEQYF. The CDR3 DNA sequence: TGTGCCAGCAGCTTGGTCGGGAGGGGGCAGAGGAACGAGCAGTACTTC.

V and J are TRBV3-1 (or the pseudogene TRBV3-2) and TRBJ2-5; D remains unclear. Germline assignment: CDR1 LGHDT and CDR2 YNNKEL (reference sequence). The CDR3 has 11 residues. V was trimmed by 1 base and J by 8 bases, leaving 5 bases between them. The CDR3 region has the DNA TGTGCCAGCAGCCAAGCCCAAACCCAGTACTTC. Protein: CASSQAQTQYF.